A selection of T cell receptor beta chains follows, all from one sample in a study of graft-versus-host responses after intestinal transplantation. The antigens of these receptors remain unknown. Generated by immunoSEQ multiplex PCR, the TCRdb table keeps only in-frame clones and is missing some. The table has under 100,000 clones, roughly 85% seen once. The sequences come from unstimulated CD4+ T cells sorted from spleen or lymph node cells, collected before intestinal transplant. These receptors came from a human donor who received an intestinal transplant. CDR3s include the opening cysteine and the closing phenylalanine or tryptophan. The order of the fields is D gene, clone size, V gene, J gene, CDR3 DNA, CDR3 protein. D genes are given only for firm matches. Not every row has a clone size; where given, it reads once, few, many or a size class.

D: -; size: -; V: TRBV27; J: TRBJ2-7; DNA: TGTGCCAGCAGTTTATTCCGTGAGAGCGGCTACGAGCAGTACTTC; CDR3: CASSLFRESGYEQYF
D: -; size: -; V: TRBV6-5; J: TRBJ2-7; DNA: TGTGCCAGCAGTGGAGGCGTCGGGCGAGAGCAGTACTTC; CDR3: CASSGGVGREQYF
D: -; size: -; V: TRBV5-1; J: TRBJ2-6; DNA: TGCGCCAGCAGCTTTACCAGGGCCTCTGGGGCCAACGTCCTGACTTTC; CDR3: CASSFTRASGANVLTF
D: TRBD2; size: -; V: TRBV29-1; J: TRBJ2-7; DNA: TGCAGCGTTGAGTCCGGGACTAGGAGCTCCTACGAGCAGTACTTC; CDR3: CSVESGTRSSYEQYF
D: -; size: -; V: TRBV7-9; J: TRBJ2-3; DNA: TGTGCCAGCAGCTCCTCTACGGATACGCAGTATTTT; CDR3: CASSSSTDTQYF
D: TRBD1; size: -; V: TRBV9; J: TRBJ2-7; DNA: TGTGCCAGCAGCGCTGGGACAGGGCTTTCCTACGAGCAGTACTTC; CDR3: CASSAGTGLSYEQYF
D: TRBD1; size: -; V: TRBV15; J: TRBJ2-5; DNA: TGTGCCACCAGCAGAAAGGGACAGTCGAGTATAACCCAGTACTTC; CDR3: CATSRKGQSSITQYF
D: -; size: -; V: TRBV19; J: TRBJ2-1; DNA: TGTGCCAGTAGTACCCAGGCGACTAGTGGGCCCTACAATGAGCAGTTCTTC; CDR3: CASSTQATSGPYNEQFF
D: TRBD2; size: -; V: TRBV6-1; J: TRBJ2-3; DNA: TGTGCCAGCCTAGCGGGAAGCACAGATACGCAGTATTTT; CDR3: CASLAGSTDTQYF
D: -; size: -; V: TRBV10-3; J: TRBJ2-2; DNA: TGTGCCATCAGGGAAGTGGGGACAACCGGGGAGCTGTTTTTT; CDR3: CAIREVGTTGELFF
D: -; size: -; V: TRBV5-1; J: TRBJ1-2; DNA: TGCGCCAGCAGCTCATCTCTCCGACAGGAAGGGTATGGCTACACCTTC; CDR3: CASSSSLRQEGYGYTF
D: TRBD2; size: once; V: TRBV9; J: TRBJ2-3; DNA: TGTGCCAGCAGCGCGACTAGCGAAAGCACAGATACGCAGTATTTT; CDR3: CASSATSESTDTQYF
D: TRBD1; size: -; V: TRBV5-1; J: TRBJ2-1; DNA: TGCGCCAGCGGCCAGGGGGCCTACAATGAGCAGTTCTTC; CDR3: CASGQGAYNEQFF
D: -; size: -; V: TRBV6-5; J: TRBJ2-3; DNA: TGTGCCAGCACCAACTCCGATACGCAGTATTTT; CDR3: CASTNSDTQYF
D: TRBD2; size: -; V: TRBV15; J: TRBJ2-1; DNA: TGTGCCACCAGCAGAGTGGCGGGAGGGGAGCAGTTCTTC; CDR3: CATSRVAGGEQFF
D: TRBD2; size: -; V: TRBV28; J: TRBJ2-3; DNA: TGTGCCAGCAGTTTACGCGGGGGGAGCACAGATACGCAGTATTTT; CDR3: CASSLRGGSTDTQYF
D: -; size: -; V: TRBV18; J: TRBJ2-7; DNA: TGTGCCAGCACCCCGGGAAATCCCTGGGGGCAGTACTTC; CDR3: CASTPGNPWGQYF